These T cell receptor beta chains were read from a single sample in a study of breast tumors, draining lymph nodes, adjacent tissues. TCRdb re-called the multiplex PCR reads with MiXCR, one entry per CDR3 protein. This table holds roughly 11,000 distinct CDR3 sequences, under 40% found once. The sequencing input was breast tumor tissue. These TCRs come from a female donor with breast cancer. Some clones in this sample may be carry-over from other donors' samples. CDR3s include the opening cysteine and the closing phenylalanine or tryptophan. A D gene is named only where the DNA matches it firmly. Some rows have no size entry. The others give once, few or many, or a class for an expanded clone.

TRBV3-1,many,.,TRBJ2-7,TGTGCCAGCAGCCAAGATATCGGCGAGCAGTACTTC,CASSQDIGEQYF
TRBV18,many,.,TRBJ2-3,TGTGCCAGCTCACCACCCACGGCGGGGTGGGCAGATACGCAGTATTTT,CASSPPTAGWADTQYF
TRBV6-1,.,.,TRBJ1-2,TGTGCCAGCAGCGAAAGGCTGGGGCCCATTAACTATGGCTGCACCTTC,CASSERLGPINYGCTF
TRBV11-3,many,TRBD2,TRBJ2-1,TGTGCCAGCAGCTCTCTTAGCGGGATAGGTGGTGAGCAGTTCTTC,CASSSLSGIGGEQFF
TRBV5-6,.,TRBD2,TRBJ2-3,TGTGCCAGCGGCCTGTGGGGTCTGGGAGGGACGGATACGCAGTATTTT,CASGLWGLGGTDTQYF
TRBV15,.,.,TRBJ2-1,TGTGCCACCAGCAGGGCCGGGGTCTCCTACAATGAGCAGTTCTTC,CATSRAGVSYNEQFF
TRBV19,.,.,TRBJ1-6,TGTGCCAGTGGGCCGGGACCCCATAATTCACCCCTCCACTTT,CASGPGPHNSPLHF
TRBV4-1,.,.,TRBJ2-7,TGCGCCAGCAGCCCACTCATCTTAACCGGCGAGCAGTACTTC,CASSPLILTGEQYF
TRBV29-1,medium-sized,TRBD1,TRBJ1-2,TGCAGCGCAGACGTTGCTCCGGGACAGGGGGCTTATGGCTACACCTTC,CSADVAPGQGAYGYTF
TRBV27,many,.,TRBJ2-2,TGTGCCAGCAGTCTGAGGCGTTCCACCGGGGAGCTGTTTTTT,CASSLRRSTGELFF
TRBV7-2,.,.,TRBJ2-7,TGTGCCAGCAGCTTAGGCCCTTGGGAGCAGTACTTC,CASSLGPWEQYF
TRBV18,many,.,TRBJ1-2,TGTGCCAGCTCACCCCGGGACCCTGCCTATGGCTACACCTTC,CASSPRDPAYGYTF
TRBV20-1,medium-sized,TRBD1,TRBJ1-6,TGCAGTGCTAGAGGGACAGGGGGCAATTCACCCCTCCACTTT,CSARGTGGNSPLHF
TRBV20-1,.,.,TRBJ1-2,TGCAGTGCACAAGATGCAGACAAAGGTCTGGATGGCTACACCTTC,CSAQDADKGLDGYTF
TRBV9,.,.,TRBJ2-7,TGTGCCAGCAGCCCTGGGTCTTCCTTTGGCGAGCAGTACTTC,CASSPGSSFGEQYF
TRBV5-1,many,.,TRBJ2-7,TGCGCCAGCAGCAGGGGGGGCACCGAGAGTTACGAGCAGTACTTC,CASSRGGTESYEQYF
TRBV11-2,medium-sized,TRBD1,TRBJ2-5,TGTGCCAGCAGAAGGACAGGGGACGAGACCCAGTACTTC,CASRRTGDETQYF
TRBV7-9,medium-sized,.,TRBJ1-5,TGTGCCAGCAGCGGGCCAGGGCGTCATGGTGGCAATCAGCCCCAGCATTTT,CASSGPGRHGGNQPQHF
TRBV28,once,.,TRBJ2-7,TGTGCCAGCAGTCCCCCCCGCAGGCTGAACGAGCAGTACTTC,CASSPPRRLNEQYF
TRBV10-3,many,TRBD2,TRBJ2-2,TGTGCCATCAGGACCGCGGGAGGACGCACCGGGGAGCTGTTTTTT,CAIRTAGGRTGELFF
TRBV11-2,many,.,TRBJ2-1,TGTGCCAGCAGCCCCGCTGGTGGGGGAGACAATGAGCAGTTCTTC,CASSPAGGGDNEQFF
TRBV5-1,many,TRBD2,TRBJ2-7,TGCGCCAGCAGCAGGGGACTAGCGGGAGGCCCTTTATCCTACGAGCAGTACTTC,CASSRGLAGGPLSYEQYF
TRBV20-1,many,TRBD2,TRBJ2-1,TGCAGTGCTAGGGCGGGGGGGCCTAATGAGCAGTTCTTC,CSARAGGPNEQFF
TRBV10-3,.,.,TRBJ2-7,TGTGCCATCAGTGACGGGCAGGCTTCCTACGAGCAGTACTTC,CAISDGQASYEQYF
TRBV5-1,medium-sized,TRBD1,TRBJ2-7,TGCGCCAGCAGCGAAAGACAGGGGAGCGTATACGAGCAGTACTTC,CASSERQGSVYEQYF
TRBV27,many,.,TRBJ1-2,TGTGCCAGCAGAACACAAGTATCGGGCTACACCTTC,CASRTQVSGYTF
TRBV4-1,many,.,TRBJ1-2,TGCGCCAGCAGCCAACCGGGAAGGGGTGGCTACACCTTC,CASSQPGRGGYTF
TRBV20-1,.,.,TRBJ2-1,TGCAGTGGGGCTAGGTTGGGGGAGCAGTTCTTC,CSGARLGEQFF
TRBV4-2,.,TRBD1,TRBJ2-5,TGTGTCAGCAGCCAAAAAGGGGGCAAAGAGACCCAGTACTTC,CVSSQKGGKETQYF
TRBV20-1,many,TRBD2,TRBJ2-2,TGCAGTGCTCCGAGGGGGCTAGCGGGAGCGAACACCGGGGAGCTGTTTTTT,CSAPRGLAGANTGELFF
TRBV27,many,.,TRBJ1-5,TGTGCCAGCAGTTTTGGGGGTCAGCCCCAGCATTTT,CASSFGGQPQHF
TRBV27,many,.,TRBJ1-2,TGTGCCAGCAGAACATACGTGGCAGGGGAGCAGGATGGCTACACCTTC,CASRTYVAGEQDGYTF
TRBV5-6,many,TRBD2,TRBJ2-3,TGTGCCACCTCACTAGCGGCTAGCACAGATACGCAGTATTTT,CATSLAASTDTQYF
TRBV28,many,TRBD2,TRBJ2-1,TGTGCCAGCAGCCCCGGGGCGGGGGGCTCCTACAATGAGCAGTTCTTC,CASSPGAGGSYNEQFF
TRBV20-1,.,.,TRBJ1-5,TGCAGTGCTAGATCCAGGGATAGCAATCAGCCCCAGCATTTT,CSARSRDSNQPQHF
TRBV28,.,.,TRBJ2-1,TGTGCCAGCACGTTGGGGAGCGATGAGCAGTTCTTC,CASTLGSDEQFF
TRBV3-1,many,TRBD2,TRBJ2-3,TGTGCCAGCAGCCAAGATGTAGCGGGGGGGCGGCCAGATACGCAGTATTTT,CASSQDVAGGRPDTQYF
TRBV10-3,.,TRBD2,TRBJ2-1,TGTGCCATCAGTGAGGGGACTAGCGGGAGCAATGAGCAGTTCTTC,CAISEGTSGSNEQFF
TRBV7-9,many,TRBD2,TRBJ2-1,TGTGCCAGCAGCTTCCCTACTAGCGGGAGTGATGAGCAGTTCTTC,CASSFPTSGSDEQFF
TRBV9,.,.,TRBJ2-3,TGTGCCAGCAGCTTAGTGGAGGGAGATACGCAGTATTTT,CASSLVEGDTQYF
TRBV6-6,many,TRBD1,TRBJ1-2,TGTGCCAGCAATCCCCGGGACAGAGTTACATATGGCTACACCTTC,CASNPRDRVTYGYTF
TRBV11-2,.,TRBD2,TRBJ2-7,TGTGCCAGCAGCTCGGGACTAGCGGGAACCCGGACAGTCTTC,CASSSGLAGTRTVF
TRBV4-2,.,TRBD2,TRBJ2-2,TGTGCCAGCAGCCAACTCCTAGCGGGAGTACCCGGGGAGCTGTTTTTT,CASSQLLAGVPGELFF
TRBV10-2,many,.,TRBJ2-3,TGCGCCAGCACCACGGGAGCAGGTCGAAATACGCAGTATTTT,CASTTGAGRNTQYF
TRBV6-5,medium-sized,TRBD1,TRBJ2-7,TGTGCCAGCAGTAACCCGGGACAGACCTACGAGCAGTACTTC,CASSNPGQTYEQYF